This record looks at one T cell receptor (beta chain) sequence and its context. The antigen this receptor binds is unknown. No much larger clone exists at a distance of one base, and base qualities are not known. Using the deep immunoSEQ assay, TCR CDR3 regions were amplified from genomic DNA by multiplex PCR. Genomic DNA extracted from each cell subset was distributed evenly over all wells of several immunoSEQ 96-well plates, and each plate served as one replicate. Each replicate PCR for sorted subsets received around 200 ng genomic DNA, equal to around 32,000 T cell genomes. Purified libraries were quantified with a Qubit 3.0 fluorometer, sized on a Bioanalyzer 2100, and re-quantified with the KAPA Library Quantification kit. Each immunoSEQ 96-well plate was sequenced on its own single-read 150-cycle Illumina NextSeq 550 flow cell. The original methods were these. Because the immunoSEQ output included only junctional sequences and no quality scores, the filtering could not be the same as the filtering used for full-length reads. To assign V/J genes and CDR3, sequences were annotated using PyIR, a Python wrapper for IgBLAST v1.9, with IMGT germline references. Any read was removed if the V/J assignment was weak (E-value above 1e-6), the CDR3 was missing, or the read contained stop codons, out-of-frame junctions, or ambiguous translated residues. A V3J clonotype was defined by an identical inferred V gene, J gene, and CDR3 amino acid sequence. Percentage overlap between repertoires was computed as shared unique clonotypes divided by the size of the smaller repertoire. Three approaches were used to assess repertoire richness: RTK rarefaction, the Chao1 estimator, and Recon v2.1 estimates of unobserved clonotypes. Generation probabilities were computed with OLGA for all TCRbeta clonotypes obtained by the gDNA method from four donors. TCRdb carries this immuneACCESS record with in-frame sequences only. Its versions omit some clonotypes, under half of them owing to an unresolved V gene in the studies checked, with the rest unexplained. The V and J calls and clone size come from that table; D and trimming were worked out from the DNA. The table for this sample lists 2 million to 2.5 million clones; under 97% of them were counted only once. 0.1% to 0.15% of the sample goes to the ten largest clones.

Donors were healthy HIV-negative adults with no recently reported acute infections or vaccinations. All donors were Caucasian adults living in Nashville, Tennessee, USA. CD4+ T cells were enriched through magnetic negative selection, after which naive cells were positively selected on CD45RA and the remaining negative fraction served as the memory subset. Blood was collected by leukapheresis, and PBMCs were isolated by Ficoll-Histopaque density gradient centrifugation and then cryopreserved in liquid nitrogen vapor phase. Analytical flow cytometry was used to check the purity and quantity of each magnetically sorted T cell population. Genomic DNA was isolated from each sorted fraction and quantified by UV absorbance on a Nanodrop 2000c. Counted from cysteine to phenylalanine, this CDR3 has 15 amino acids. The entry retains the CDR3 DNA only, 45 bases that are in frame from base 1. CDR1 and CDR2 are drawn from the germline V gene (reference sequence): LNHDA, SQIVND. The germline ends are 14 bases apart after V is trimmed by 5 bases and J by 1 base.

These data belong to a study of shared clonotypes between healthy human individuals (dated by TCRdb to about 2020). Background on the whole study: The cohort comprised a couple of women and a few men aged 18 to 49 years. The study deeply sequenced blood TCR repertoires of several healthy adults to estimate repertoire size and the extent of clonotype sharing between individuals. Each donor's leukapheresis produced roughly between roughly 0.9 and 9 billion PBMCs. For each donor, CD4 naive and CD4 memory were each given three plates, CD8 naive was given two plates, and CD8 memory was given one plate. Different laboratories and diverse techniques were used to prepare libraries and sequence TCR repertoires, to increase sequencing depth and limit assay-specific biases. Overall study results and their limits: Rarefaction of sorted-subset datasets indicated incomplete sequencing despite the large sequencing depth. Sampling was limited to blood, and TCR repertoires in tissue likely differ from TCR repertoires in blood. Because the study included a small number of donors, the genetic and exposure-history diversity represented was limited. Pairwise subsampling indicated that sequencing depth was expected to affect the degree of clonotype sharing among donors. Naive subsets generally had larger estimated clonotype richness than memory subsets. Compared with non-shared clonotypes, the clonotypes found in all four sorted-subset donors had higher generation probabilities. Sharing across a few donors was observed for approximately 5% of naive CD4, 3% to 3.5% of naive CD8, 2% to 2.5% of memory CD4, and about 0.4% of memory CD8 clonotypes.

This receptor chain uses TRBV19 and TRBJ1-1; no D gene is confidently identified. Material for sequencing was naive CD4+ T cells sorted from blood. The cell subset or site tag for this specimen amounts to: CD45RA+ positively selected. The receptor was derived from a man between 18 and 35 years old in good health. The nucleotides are TGTGCCAGTAGTCTGGAGCTCAAGAGGAACACTGAAGCTTTCTTT. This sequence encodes CASSLELKRNTEAFF.